A single sample gave rise to the 20 T cell receptor beta chains below, sequenced in a study of identical twins. MiXCR, run by TCRdb on the 5' RACE reads, gives a single entry per CDR3 protein. The table includes 500,000 to 650,000 distinct CDR3 sequences, less than 9% detected once. These data also featured in a second study, about yellow fever vaccine responses in identical twins.

The specimen was PBMCs. These receptors were collected from a woman aged 18 to 35 in good health.

V gene TRBV7-2 combines with J gene TRBJ2-3, with TRBD2 identical over 8 bases. CDR3 length equals 16 residues. Germline V CDR1 and CDR2: SGHTA, FQGNSA. V lost 4 bases to trimming and J lost 6 bases; unmatched junction nucleotides: 12. CDR3: CASSSTRGGPRDTQYF. The CDR3 DNA follows: TGTGCCAGCAGCTCAACCCGGGGGGGTCCTCGGGATACGCAGTATTTT.

The V gene is TRBV6-1, the J gene TRBJ2-2, with D uncertain. This CDR3 region has 16 residues. Germline V lookup: CDR1 MNHNS, CDR2 SASEGT. V lost 3 bases, J lost 6 bases, and 17 bases lay in between. CDR3 nucleotide sequence: TGTGCCAGCAGTGAGGACCGCCCTTGGGAATCCGGGGAGCTGTTTTTT. It is translated as CASSEDRPWESGELFF.

The V gene is TRBV20-1, the J gene TRBJ2-6; perhaps TRBD1 as D (6 bases). Between the trimmed V and J ends, which lost 3 bases and 4 bases, there was a span of 19 bases. The CDR3 is made up of 17 amino acids. Germline values: CDR1 DFQATT, CDR2 SNEGSKA (reference sequence). In nucleotides, the CDR3 is TGCAGTGCTAGTCCCCCACAGGGAAATAACGGGGCCAACGTCCTGACTTTC. Encoded protein: CSASPPQGNNGANVLTF.

This clonotype was picked up a small number of times. V usage is TRBV28 and J usage is TRBJ2-7; D uncertain. Germline loops: CDR1 MDHEN, CDR2 SYDVKM. V was cut by 8 bases and J by 5 bases, with 13 bases left in between. This CDR3 contains 12 residues. This CDR3 reads CASSDPFDEQYF. CDR3 coding DNA: TGTGCCAGCTCAGATCCCTTTGACGAGCAGTACTTC.

This clonotype was recorded many times. This rearrangement joins TRBV7-9 to TRBJ2-5, with D possibly being TRBD2 (6 bases). The germline gives CDR1 SEHNR, CDR2 FQNEAQ (reference sequence). The CDR3 has 15 residues. V lost 10 bases and J lost 3, with 21 bases in between. CDR3 DNA: TGTGCCACGGTCCACTTCCGTGGGACTGAAGAGACCCAGTACTTC. Its protein is CATVHFRGTEETQYF.

This chain joins TRBV11-2 and TRBJ2-7, with 8 bases identical to TRBD2. V gave up 2 bases and J gave up 7 bases; unmatched junction bases: 7. The length of the CDR3 is 14 residues. Germline CDR1 reads SGHAT; CDR2 reads FQNNGV. The CDR3 sequence: CASSLKLAAGEQYV. The CDR3 region has the DNA TGTGCCAGCAGCTTAAAACTAGCGGCAGGGGAGCAGTACGTC.

V gene TRBV12-3 or TRBV12-4 combines with J gene TRBJ2-1; TRBD2 matches at 7 bases. The ends lost 6 bases at V and 0 bases at J; junction bases unmatched: 5. The CDR3 is 15 amino acids. The CDR3 region is CASRPRGSSYNEQFF. CDR3 in DNA: TGTGCCAGCAGGCCGCGGGGGAGCTCCTACAATGAGCAGTTCTTC.

This clonotype was seen at least ten times. J is TRBJ2-1 and V is TRBV4-1; tentative D call: TRBD2 (6 bases). The CDR3 is made up of 14 amino acids. Germline V gene data show CDR1 as MGHRA and CDR2 as YSYEKL. The germline V and J ends were trimmed by 0 bases and 7 bases, with 10 bases remaining between them. The CDR3, as DNA: TGCGCCAGCAGCCAAGATCTCGGAGGGAATGAGCAGTTCTTC. This sequence encodes CASSQDLGGNEQFF.

This chain uses TRBV7-8 with TRBJ1-2; weak D call: TRBD1 (6 bases). The germline V and J ends were trimmed by 5 bases and 4 bases, with 11 bases remaining between them. Germline loops: CDR1 SGHVS, CDR2 FQNEAQ. This CDR3 has 13 amino acids. The CDR3 DNA is TGTGCCAGCAGCCAGGACAGCATCTATGGCTACACCTTC. This codes for CASSQDSIYGYTF.

This clonotype was observed many times. The chain joins TRBV12-3 or TRBV12-4 to TRBJ2-1; possibly TRBD1 for D (6 bases). Trimming took 3 bases from V and 3 from J, leaving 12 bases between them. The length of the CDR3 is 15 residues. CDR3 nucleotide sequence: TGTGCCAGCAGTTTGAGACAGGACTTCTACAATGAGCAGTTCTTC. It translates to CASSLRQDFYNEQFF.

This clonotype was observed many times. The chain recombines TRBV29-1 with TRBJ2-1; 7 bases fit TRBD2. Germline V gene data show CDR1 as SQVTM and CDR2 as ANQGSEA. The CDR3 loop spans 14 amino acids. The junction had 7 bases not matched to a gene; V was cut back by 1 base and J by 7 bases. In DNA, the CDR3 is TGCAGCGTTGAAGCACTAGCGCCCCGGAATGAGCAGTTCTTC. Translating it yields CSVEALAPRNEQFF.

The chain links TRBV4-2 to TRBJ2-3; perhaps TRBD2 as D (6 bases). The V and J ends lost 1 base and 0 bases respectively, with 11 bases between them. Per the germline V gene, CDR1 is LGHNA and CDR2 is YNFKEQ. The CDR3 extends over 16 amino acids. The CDR3, as DNA: TGTGCCAGCAGCCAAGGGGTCGGGACTAGCACAGATACGCAGTATTTT. It codes for CASSQGVGTSTDTQYF.

This clonotype was seen many times. This rearrangement joins TRBV12-3 or TRBV12-4 to TRBJ2-7; TRBD1 matches 9 bases. The V and J ends lost 4 bases and 6 bases, in that order; junction bases with no gene match: 16. This CDR3 contains 17 residues. In nucleotides, the CDR3 is TGTGCCAGCAGTTCGCGTTTGAGAGACAGGGGGGGCGCCGAGCAGTACTTC. It specifies CASSSRLRDRGGAEQYF.

This clonotype was observed a handful of times. The gene calls are TRBV27 and TRBJ2-1; TRBD1 aligns across 9 bases. The CDR3 is 19 residues long. V was pared by 2 bases and J by 0 bases, with 11 bases of the junction left unmatched. CDR1 MNHEY and CDR2 SMNVEV come from the germline V gene (reference sequence). CDR3 protein: CASSLTGTGSVFSYNEQFF. The CDR3 DNA follows: TGTGCCAGCAGTTTAACCGGGACAGGGTCTGTTTTCTCCTACAATGAGCAGTTCTTC.

This sequence joins TRBV2 and TRBJ1-2, with D unresolved. There are 15 residues in the CDR3. Germline values: CDR1 SNHLY, CDR2 FYNNEI. V lost 3 bases, J lost 2 bases, and 13 bases lay in between. This CDR3 reads CASSDLAVLNYGYTF. The DNA for the CDR3 is TGTGCCAGCAGTGATCTGGCAGTCTTAAACTATGGCTACACCTTC.

This rearrangement joins TRBV6-1 to TRBJ2-3, with 7 positions matching TRBD1. Germline CDR1 MNHNS, CDR2 SASEGT. With V trimmed by 6 bases and J by 5 bases, 11 bases remained unmatched. The CDR3 is 15 amino acids. Here the CDR3 DNA reads TGTGCCAGCAGGAAAGACAGGGTTCGGGGAGATACGCAGTATTTT. Amino acids: CASRKDRVRGDTQYF.

In this sample, this clonotype turned up a few times. The genes are TRBV7-3 and TRBJ2-3; TRBD2 might be the D (5 bases). The CDR3 consists of 14 residues. V was clipped by 1 base and J by 2 bases, with 7 bases between them. Germline CDR1 SGHTA, CDR2 FQGTGA. CDR3 amino acids: CASSLSSDTDTQYF. CDR3 DNA: TGTGCCAGCAGCTTAAGTAGCGACACAGATACGCAGTATTTT.

This clonotype has more than one count but fewer than ten. V gene TRBV10-1 combines with J gene TRBJ1-6; tentatively, D is TRBD1 (5 bases). Germline V CDR1 and CDR2: WNHNN, SYGVQD (reference sequence). The V and J ends lost 3 bases and 6 bases respectively, with 9 bases between them. The CDR3 spans 14 residues. The CDR3 DNA reads as TGCGCCAGCAGTGATATAGGGGTTAATTCACCCCTCCACTTT. This encodes CASSDIGVNSPLHF.

The chain combines TRBV6-5 with TRBJ2-1; 9 nucleotides align to TRBD1. This CDR3 is built from 15 residues. Germline V gene data show CDR1 as MNHEY and CDR2 as SVGAGI. After removal of 2 bases from V and 9 bases from J, the junction contained 8 bases not matched to a gene. The CDR3 loop is CASSYRDRDQGEQFF. The CDR3 coding sequence is TGTGCCAGCAGTTACCGGGACAGGGATCAGGGTGAGCAGTTCTTC.

This rearrangement joins TRBV11-2 to TRBJ2-1; possibly TRBD2 for D (7 bases). The V gene's germline CDR1 is SGHAT and CDR2 FQNNGV. V gave up 4 bases and J gave up 4 bases, with 17 bases separating them. This CDR3 has 16 amino acids. The DNA of the CDR3 is TGTGCCAGCAGCTACGGGGGGCTAGCTTCGTACAATGAGCAGTTCTTC. This codes for CASSYGGLASYNEQFF.